This is a list of T cell receptor beta chains from one sample in a study of metastatic and nonmetastatic thyroid tumors. TCRdb redid the clone calls on the PCR reads using MiXCR. The repertoire holds 15,000 to 20,000 clones, with under 25% as singletons. The sample taken for sequencing was adjacent normal tissue. The receptors were sampled from a female donor with papillary thyroid cancer or a benign thyroid nodule (not recorded which). Some clones in this sample may be carry-over from other donors' samples. Both conserved end residues are part of each CDR3. The D gene is left open where the match is weak. Expanded clones are given a class, and other clones once, few, many or no size at all.

TRBV6-2/TRBV6-3	TRBJ2-3	TRBD2	.	CASSAHPPGTSPDTQYF	TGTGCCAGCAGCGCGCACCCTCCCGGGACTAGTCCAGATACGCAGTATTTT
TRBV7-2	TRBJ2-1	.	many	CASSLGGANYNEQFF	TGTGCCAGCAGCTTAGGCGGGGCAAATTACAATGAGCAGTTCTTC
TRBV20-1	TRBJ1-2	.	.	CSARDGDNYGYTF	TGCAGTGCTAGAGATGGGGACAACTATGGCTACACCTTC
TRBV5-1	TRBJ1-2	.	few	CASSLDRQGYTF	TGCGCCAGCAGCTTGGACAGGCAGGGCTACACCTTC
TRBV5-1	TRBJ2-7	TRBD2	.	CASSLEASGGSYEQYF	TGCGCCAGCAGCTTGGAGGCTAGCGGGGGCTCCTACGAGCAGTACTTC
TRBV30	TRBJ2-7	TRBD1	.	CAWSVLGQGEFEQYF	TGTGCCTGGAGTGTACTGGGACAGGGGGAATTCGAGCAGTACTTC
TRBV6-1	TRBJ2-7	TRBD1	.	CASSQRQGSYEQYF	TGTGCCAGCAGCCAAAGACAGGGATCCTACGAGCAGTACTTC
TRBV11-1	TRBJ2-3	TRBD2	.	CASSRAGGDTDTQYF	TGTGCCAGCAGCCGGGCGGGAGGGGACACAGATACGCAGTATTTT
TRBV5-1	TRBJ1-6	.	many	CASSEGIDSPLHF	TGCGCCAGCAGCGAGGGAATCGACTCACCCCTCCACTTT
TRBV28	TRBJ2-7	.	few	CASSSSRYEQYF	TGTGCCAGCAGTTCGAGCAGATACGAGCAGTACTTC
TRBV3-1	TRBJ2-2	.	.	CASSQKRGGSSGELFF	TGTGCCAGCAGCCAAAAAAGGGGGGGAAGTTCCGGGGAGCTGTTTTTT
TRBV7-9	TRBJ2-7	.	few	CASSLGSSEQYF	TGTGCCAGCAGCTTAGGGTCCTCCGAGCAGTACTTC
TRBV6-6	TRBJ1-6	.	many	CASSYLPGQPGGSPLHF	TGTGCCAGCAGTTACTTACCCGGACAGCCCGGCGGTTCACCCCTCCACTTT
TRBV6-1	TRBJ2-3	.	few	CASSASSSTDTQYF	TGTGCCAGCAGTGCCAGCTCAAGCACAGATACGCAGTATTTT
TRBV6-2/TRBV6-3	TRBJ2-7	TRBD2	many	CASRPLAGVYEQYF	TGTGCCAGCAGGCCGCTAGCGGGAGTCTACGAGCAGTACTTC
TRBV2	TRBJ2-1	.	few	CASSPRRGEQFF	TGTGCCAGCAGTCCTAGAAGAGGCGAGCAGTTCTTC
TRBV28	TRBJ1-2	.	.	CASSPPAPGNGYTF	TGTGCCAGCAGTCCACCGGCCCCGGGCAACGGCTACACCTTC
TRBV11-2	TRBJ2-5	.	.	CASRRAGVGLVQETQYF	TGTGCCAGCAGACGCGCTGGAGTCGGGCTTGTCCAAGAGACCCAGTACTTC
TRBV7-7	TRBJ1-2	.	.	CASSYLRPLTVYTF	TGTGCTAGCAGCTACCTCCGGCCCCTGACAGTCTACACCTTC
TRBV20-1	TRBJ1-4	.	.	CSAAEVATNEKLFF	TGCAGTGCGGCCGAAGTTGCAACTAATGAAAAACTGTTTTTT
TRBV5-6	TRBJ2-1	TRBD1	.	CASSWGQGLEQFF	TGTGCCAGCAGCTGGGGACAGGGCCTTGAGCAGTTCTTC
TRBV20-1	TRBJ2-2	.	.	CSALHRANTGELFF	TGCAGTGCTTTGCATCGGGCTAACACCGGGGAGCTGTTTTTT
TRBV6-1	TRBJ1-2	.	.	CASGGPHYGYTF	TGTGCCAGCGGGGGGCCCCACTATGGCTACACCTTC
TRBV7-8	TRBJ1-6	.	many	CASSLGSPLHF	TGTGCCAGCAGCTTAGGTTCACCCCTCCACTTT
TRBV6-4	TRBJ2-1	.	few	CASSYTWSVEQFF	TGTGCCAGCAGTTATACATGGTCGGTTGAGCAGTTCTTC
TRBV20-1	TRBJ1-1	.	.	CSARDNLRGGSFF	TGCAGTGCTAGAGATAACCTCAGGGGTGGTTCTTTCTTT
TRBV12-3/TRBV12-4	TRBJ2-2	.	many	CASSRPTGELFF	TGTGCCAGCAGTCGACCCACCGGGGAGCTGTTTTTT